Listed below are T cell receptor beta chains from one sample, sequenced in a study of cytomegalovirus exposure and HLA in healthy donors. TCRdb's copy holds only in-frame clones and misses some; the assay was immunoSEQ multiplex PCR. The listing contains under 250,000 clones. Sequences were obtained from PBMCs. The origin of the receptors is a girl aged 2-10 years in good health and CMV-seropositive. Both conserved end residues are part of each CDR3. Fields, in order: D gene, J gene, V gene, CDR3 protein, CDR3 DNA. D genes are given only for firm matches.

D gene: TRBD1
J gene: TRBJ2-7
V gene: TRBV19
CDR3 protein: CASSISRQGSPYEQYF
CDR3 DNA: TGTGCCAGTAGTATCTCCCGACAGGGAAGTCCCTACGAGCAGTACTTC

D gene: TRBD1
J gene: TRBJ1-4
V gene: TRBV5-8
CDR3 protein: CASRFGQGTNEKLFF
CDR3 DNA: TGTGCCAGCAGATTTGGACAGGGAACTAATGAAAAACTGTTTTTT

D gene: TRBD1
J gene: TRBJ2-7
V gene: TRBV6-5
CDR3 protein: CASSLGQGAHEQYF
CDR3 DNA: TGTGCCAGCAGCCTCGGACAGGGGGCCCACGAGCAGTACTTC

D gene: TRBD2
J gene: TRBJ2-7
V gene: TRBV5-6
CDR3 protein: CASGSVASGLGSYEQYF
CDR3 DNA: TGTGCCAGCGGCTCGGTGGCTAGCGGGCTGGGCTCCTACGAGCAGTACTTC

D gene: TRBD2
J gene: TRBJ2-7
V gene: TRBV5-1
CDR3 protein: CASSSLAGGGYEQYF
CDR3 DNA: TGCGCCAGCAGCTCACTAGCGGGAGGGGGCTACGAGCAGTACTTC

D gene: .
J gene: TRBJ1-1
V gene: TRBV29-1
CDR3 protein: CSASTGTTEAFF
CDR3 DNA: TGCAGCGCATCAACCGGGACAACAGAAGCTTTCTTT

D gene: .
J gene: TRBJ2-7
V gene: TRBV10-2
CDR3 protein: CASTLLPLPSSYEQYF
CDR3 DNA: TGCGCCAGCACTCTATTACCTCTCCCGAGCTCCTACGAGCAGTACTTC

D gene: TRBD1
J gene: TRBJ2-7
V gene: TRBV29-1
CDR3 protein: CSAGQGASYEQYF
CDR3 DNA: TGCAGCGCGGGTCAGGGGGCCTCCTACGAGCAGTACTTC

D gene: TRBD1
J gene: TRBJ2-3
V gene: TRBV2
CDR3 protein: CASSGDSTQYF
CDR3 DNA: TGTGCCAGCAGCGGGGACAGTACGCAGTATTTT

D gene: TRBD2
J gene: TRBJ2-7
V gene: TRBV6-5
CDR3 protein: CASSLSGRALTYEQYF
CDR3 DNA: TGTGCCAGCAGTTTAAGCGGGAGGGCCCTCACCTACGAGCAGTACTTC

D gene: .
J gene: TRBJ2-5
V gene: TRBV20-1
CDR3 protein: CSVPTRTGYF
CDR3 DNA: TGCAGTGTTCCGACTCGTACGGGGTACTTC

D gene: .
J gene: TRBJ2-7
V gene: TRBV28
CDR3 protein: CASSPPGVGSSYEQYF
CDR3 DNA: TGTGCCAGCAGTCCCCCTGGGGTGGGGAGCTCCTACGAGCAGTACTTC

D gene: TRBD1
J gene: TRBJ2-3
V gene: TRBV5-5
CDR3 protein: CASSPLIGQGNAGVDTQYF
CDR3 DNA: TGTGCCAGCAGCCCCCTTATTGGACAGGGGAACGCGGGGGTAGATACGCAGTATTTT

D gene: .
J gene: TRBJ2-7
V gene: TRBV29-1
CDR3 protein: CSVPSGRAYEQYF
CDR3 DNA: TGCAGCGTCCCCTCAGGGCGTGCCTACGAGCAGTACTTC

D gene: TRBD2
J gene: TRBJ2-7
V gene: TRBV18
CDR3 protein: CASSPKLAGVTYEQYF
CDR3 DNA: TGTGCCAGCTCACCAAAACTAGCGGGAGTAACCTACGAGCAGTACTTC

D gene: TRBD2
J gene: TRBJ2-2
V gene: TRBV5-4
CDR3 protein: CASSWKREVPGELFF
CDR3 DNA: TGTGCCAGCAGCTGGAAGCGGGAGGTTCCGGGGGAGCTGTTTTTT

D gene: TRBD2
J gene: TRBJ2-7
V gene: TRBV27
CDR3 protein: CASRKGLATTYEQYF
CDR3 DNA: TGTGCCAGCAGGAAAGGACTAGCGACCACCTACGAGCAGTACTTC

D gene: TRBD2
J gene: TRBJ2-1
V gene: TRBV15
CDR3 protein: CATSPRTSGRIASNEQFF
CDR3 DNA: TGTGCCACCAGCCCTAGGACTAGCGGGAGGATAGCATCCAATGAGCAGTTCTTC

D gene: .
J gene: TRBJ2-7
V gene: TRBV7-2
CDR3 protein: CASSLVGSTYEQYF
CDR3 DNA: TGTGCCAGCAGCTTAGTGGGCAGTACCTACGAGCAGTACTTC

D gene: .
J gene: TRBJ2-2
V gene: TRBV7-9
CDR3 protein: CASSLDNGELFF
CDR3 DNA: TGTGCCAGCAGCTTAGACAACGGGGAGCTGTTTTTT

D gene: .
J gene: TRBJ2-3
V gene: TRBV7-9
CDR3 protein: CASSTNEGWHTQYF
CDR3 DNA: TGTGCCAGCAGCACCAACGAGGGCTGGCATACGCAGTATTTT

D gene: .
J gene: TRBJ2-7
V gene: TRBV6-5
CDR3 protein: CASSYSPSYYEQYF
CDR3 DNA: TGTGCCAGCAGTTACTCGCCTAGCTACTACGAGCAGTACTTC

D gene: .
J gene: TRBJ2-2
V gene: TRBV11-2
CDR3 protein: CASSSLPWSGELFF
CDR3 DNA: TGTGCCAGCAGCTCATTGCCGTGGAGCGGGGAGCTGTTTTTT

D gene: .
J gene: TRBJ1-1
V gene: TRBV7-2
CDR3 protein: CATQFGAGTEAFF
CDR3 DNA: TGTGCCACCCAATTTGGGGCCGGCACTGAAGCTTTCTTT

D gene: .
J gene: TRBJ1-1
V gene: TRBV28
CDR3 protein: CASRMGAGDTEAFF
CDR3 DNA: TGTGCCAGCAGGATGGGGGCCGGGGACACTGAAGCTTTCTTT

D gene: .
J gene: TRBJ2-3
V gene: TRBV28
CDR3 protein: CASSPRLADTQYF
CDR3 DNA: TGTGCCAGCAGCCCTCGGTTGGCAGATACGCAGTATTTT

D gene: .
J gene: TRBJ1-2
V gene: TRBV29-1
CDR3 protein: CSVVDRYYGYTF
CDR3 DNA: TGTAGCGTTGTGGACAGATACTATGGCTACACCTTC

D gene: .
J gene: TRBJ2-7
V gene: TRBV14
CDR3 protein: CASSQVKGKKPYEQYF
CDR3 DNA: TGTGCCAGCAGCCAAGTCAAGGGGAAGAAGCCCTACGAGCAGTACTTC

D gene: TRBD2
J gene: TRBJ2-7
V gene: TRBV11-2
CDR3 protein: CASSPHGDGRAKYEQYF
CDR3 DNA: TGTGCCAGCAGCCCTCACGGTGACGGGAGGGCCAAATACGAGCAGTACTTC

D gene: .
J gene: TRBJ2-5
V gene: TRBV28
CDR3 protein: CASLGTPRETQYF
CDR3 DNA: TGTGCCAGCCTTGGGACTCCCCGGGAGACCCAGTACTTC